This TCR beta chain derives from a study of blood T cell repertoires in COVID-19. Source study methods: Reference gene primer amplification gave nucleated cell count estimates. Measured with immunoSEQ multiplex PCR; TCRdb has only the in-frame clones, and not every one. That table furnishes V, J and clone size, whereas the DNA furnished D and trimming. The data show roughly 250,000 clones, about nine tenths seen once. This clone came up a few times. The germline CDR1 and CDR2 sequences are SGHTS and YDEGEE. CDR3 length equals 13 residues. J was trimmed by 7 bases and V by 4 bases; bases with no gene match: 5.

The clonotype comes from a woman in her twenties or thirties with COVID-19, enrolled during active disease. The gene calls are TRBV5-8 and TRBJ1-2; the match to TRBD1 covers 9 bases. Sequencing was carried out using peripheral blood. The CDR3 reads CASSRGTGSGYTF. The DNA of the CDR3 is TGTGCCAGCAGCCGGGGGACAGGGTCTGGCTACACCTTC.